The sequence of this T cell receptor (beta chain) was determined in a study of T cells after yellow fever vaccination (dated by TCRdb to the late 2010s). Describing the broader study: Libraries from fractions with low cell numbers were prepared with the SMART-Seq v4 Ultra Low Input RNA kit. Blood samples were taken at several timepoints before and after primary and secondary immunization, and bulk PBMC replicates and cell subsets were isolated. To track T-cell clones before and after primary and booster YFV17D yellow fever vaccination, bulk TCR alpha and beta repertoires were sequenced longitudinally. Two healthy male donors, one aged 18 to 29 and one aged 30 to 40 years, were included in the cohort.

What this sample's treatment or condition label stands for: live attenuated yellow fever vaccine strain. Two biological replicates of bulk PBMCs were collected at each blood-draw timepoint. A standard Ficoll-Paque protocol was used to isolate PBMCs from peripheral blood. TriZol was used to extract RNA from bulk PBMCs, CD4 and CD8 fractions, and dextramer-positive and dextramer-negative fractions. As concerns this clonotype: Its cognate antigen has yet to be identified. No per-base quality is available; no much larger clone lies one base away.

TCR cDNA was synthesized by 5'RACE template switching, through which a universal primer site and unique molecular identifiers were introduced. Priming of cDNA synthesis was performed from both the TCR alpha and TCR beta constant segments. Libraries were amplified in two PCR steps, with sample barcodes and sequencing adapters added in the second step. Sequencing of libraries was done on Illumina HiSeq 2500 (2x100 bp) or NovaSeq (2x150 bp). Concerning the study's data processing: Demultiplexing of reads and collapsing into UMI consensus sequences were performed with MIGEC, and V(D)J alignment was carried out with MiXCR. Clonotypes responding to the vaccine were identified with edgeR on replicate PBMC samples, with the criteria of FDR below 0.01 and a log2 fold change above 5 up to day 15. Bulk clonotypes were assigned CD4 or CD8 identity according to which sequenced CD4 or CD8 repertoire held them at higher abundance. The public sequencing data were trimmed at Q25 with fastp and processed into clonotypes with MiXCR by TCRdb, which kept only in-frame beta chains. Rows merge per CDR3 protein into single entries with the most common DNA and genes. What appears here as the V and J calls and clone size reflects TCRdb's work, not the paper's. The sample profile shows 450,000 to 550,000 distinct CDR3 sequences; roughly a fifth of them were found once. Around 16% of the sample is held by the ten biggest clonotypes.

What the work shows at the level of the full study, not this receptor alone: Only two donors were included in the study, so the extent to which the findings can be generalized is limited. Computational filtering was needed because FACS-sorted repertoires could contain abundant contaminating clonotypes from the bulk population. After the booster, most of the clones that had expanded following primary vaccination were detected again (roughly 96% of CD4 and 80% to 90% of CD8), which suggests that memory was broadly maintained. Compared with the primary T-cell response, the secondary T-cell response was weaker but faster, peaking on day 5 rather than day 15. A small fraction of clonotypes showed up in both the CD4 and CD8 compartments, probably as a result of convergent recombination.

The CDR3, from cysteine to phenylalanine, totals 11 residues. Of all the DNA, just the CDR3 is kept, 33 bases in frame from base 1. V is trimmed back by 7 bases and J by 11 bases, and the junction contains 9 bases that no gene match accounts for. In the germline V gene (reference sequence), CDR1 corresponds to DFQATT and CDR2 to SNEGSKA. The rearranged segments are TRBV20-1 and TRBJ1-1; TRBD1 matches 8 bases in the middle. This receptor was obtained from a young man who received the YFV17D yellow fever vaccine. Sample: PBMCs, taken 20 to 25 days after the first yellow fever vaccination. CDR3 protein: CSGGTGVVAFF. The DNA sequence is as follows: TGCAGTGGGGGGACAGGCGTCGTCGCTTTCTTT.